The 18 T cell receptor beta chains given below trace back to one sample, sequenced in a study of T cell changes during pregnancy in multiple sclerosis. Data came from immunoSEQ multiplex PCR; TCRdb stores just in-frame clones and leaves some out. This table has more than 95,000 clones, around 93% appearing once. The source material was peripheral blood, sampled after pregnancy. The receptors were gathered from a female donor with multiple sclerosis, enrolled in a pregnancy study.

The chain combines TRBV5-4 with TRBJ2-7; D ambiguous. The CDR3 has 12 residues. V lost 2 bases to trimming and J lost 0 bases, with 3 bases between them. Germline CDR1 is SGHNT and CDR2 is YYREEE (reference sequence). The CDR3 sequence is CASSFGSYEQYF. CDR3 nucleotides: TGTGCCAGCAGCTTCGGCTCCTACGAGCAGTACTTC.

The CDR3 spells CASSIGLAGGIYNEQFF. In DNA, the CDR3 is TGCGCCAGCAGCATAGGACTAGCGGGAGGGATATACAATGAGCAGTTCTTC. The chain recombines TRBV5-1 with TRBJ2-1; the match to TRBD2 covers 15 bases. V shed 4 bases, J shed 4 bases, and the junction held 6 bases outside the gene matches. The CDR3 is 17 amino acids. In germline, CDR1 is SGHRS, CDR2 YFSETQ.

The chain is built from TRBV5-4 and TRBJ2-1; D gene uncertain. The CDR3 totals 12 residues. Trimming left V 0 bases short and J 9 bases short, with 7 bases between. CDR1 is SGHNT, CDR2 YYREEE, per germline (reference sequence). DNA for the CDR3: TGTGCCAGCAGCTTGGATAGCCGTGAGCAGTTCTTC. Protein: CASSLDSREQFF.

The chain recombines TRBV25-1 with TRBJ1-4, with D perhaps matching TRBD1 (6 bases). From germline, CDR1 is MGHDK and CDR2 SYGVNS. V was clipped by 5 bases and J by 8 bases, with 15 bases between them. The CDR3 loop spans 14 amino acids. DNA of the CDR3: TGTGCCAGCAGTCCGGACAGCGGATACGAAAAACTGTTTTTT. Translated: CASSPDSGYEKLFF. Drawing the rest from reference TRBV25-1 and TRBJ1-4, the complete variable domain is EADIYQTPRYLVIGTGKKITLECSQTMGHDKMYWYQQDPGMELHLIHYSYGVNSTEKGDLSSESTVSRIRTEHFPLTLESARPSHTSQYLCASSPDSGYEKLFFGSGTQLSVL.

The genes are TRBV10-1 and TRBJ2-3; tentatively, D is TRBD2 (5 bases). The length of the CDR3 is 15 residues. In germline, CDR1 is WNHNN, CDR2 SYGVQD (reference sequence). V gave up 4 bases and J gave up 2 bases, with 13 bases separating them. The CDR3 nucleotides read TGCGCCAGCAGTGGTGGTAGCGCCTCCACAGATACGCAGTATTTT. It specifies CASSGGSASTDTQYF.

The chain uses TRBV6-1 and TRBJ2-7, with 10 bases that match TRBD2. Trimming removed 2 bases from V and 0 bases from J; junction bases left unmatched: 7. Looked up from germline, CDR1 is MNHNS and CDR2 is SASEGT. The CDR3 has 17 amino acids. This CDR3 reads CASSERLAGDSSYEQYF. The CDR3 coding sequence is TGTGCCAGCAGTGAAAGGCTAGCGGGAGATAGCTCCTACGAGCAGTACTTC.

The rearrangement links TRBV7-2 to TRBJ2-7; tentatively, D is TRBD2 (6 bases). CDR1 and CDR2 from the germline V gene are SGHTA and FQGNSA. The CDR3 runs 15 residues. Trimming left V 1 base short and J 0 bases short, with 10 bases between. The CDR3 nucleotides are TGTGCCAGCAGCTTAGATGAGGGAGGCTCCTACGAGCAGTACTTC. Its translation is CASSLDEGGSYEQYF.

The J gene is TRBJ2-2, the V gene TRBV30; no definite D call. Germline V lookup: CDR1 GTSNPN, CDR2 SVGIG (reference sequence). Trimming stripped 2 bases from V and 0 bases from J, with 4 bases between. This CDR3 has 13 amino acids. Written as DNA, the CDR3 is TGTGCCTGGAGTCCAGCGAACACCGGGGAGCTGTTTTTT. The encoded protein is CAWSPANTGELFF.

The chain has TRBV11-2 and TRBJ2-1; 13 positions agree with TRBD2. Germline CDR1 is SGHAT and CDR2 is FQNNGV. The V segment lost 6 bases and the J segment 3 bases; nucleotides outside the gene matches: 5. The CDR3 runs 16 residues. The CDR3 sequence: CASSRTSGSYYNEQFF. The CDR3 coding sequence is TGTGCCAGCAGTAGGACTAGCGGGAGTTACTACAATGAGCAGTTCTTC.

This chain connects TRBV29-1 to TRBJ2-7; 11 bases match TRBD1. This CDR3 contains 12 residues. The germline gives CDR1 SQVTM, CDR2 ANQGSEA. V was clipped by 7 bases and J by 7 bases; unmatched bases: 6. The CDR3 reads CSAGQGAIEQYF. The CDR3 DNA reads as TGCAGCGCAGGACAGGGGGCGATTGAGCAGTACTTC.

Here the CDR3 DNA reads TGCGCCAGCAGCAACGGCGGGGTTAACGAGCAGTTCTTC. It translates to CASSNGGVNEQFF. The chain is built from TRBV5-1 and TRBJ2-1; D is possibly TRBD2 (6 bases). V lost 4 bases and J 10 bases, leaving 15 bases between the germline ends. The CDR3 loop spans 13 amino acids. Germline-derived CDR1 and CDR2 are SGHRS and YFSETQ.

This chain uses TRBV28 with TRBJ1-2; the match to TRBD1 covers 11 bases. This CDR3 has 15 residues. Germline values: CDR1 MDHEN, CDR2 SYDVKM. The junction had 12 bases not matched to a gene; V was cut back by 3 bases and J by 12 bases. The CDR3 region has the DNA TGTGCCAGCAGTTTGACGGGACAGGGGGATTGGGTGGACACCTTC. Translated: CASSLTGQGDWVDTF.

The chain joins TRBV19 to TRBJ2-7; D unclear. V was shortened by 4 bases and J by 6 bases, with 7 bases between the two germline ends. The CDR3 covers 11 residues. Germline CDR1 LNHDA, CDR2 SQIVND (reference sequence). The chain's CDR3 is CASSTRGEQYF. As DNA, the CDR3 is TGTGCCAGTAGTACCCGCGGCGAGCAGTACTTC. Based on the CDR3 plus reference TRBV19 and TRBJ2-7, the full variable domain is DGGITQSPKYLFRKEGQNVTLSCEQNLNHDAMYWYRQDPGQGLRLIYYSQIVNDFQKGDIAEGYSVSREKKESFPLTVTSAQKNPTAFYLCASSTRGEQYFGPGTRLTVT.

This sequence joins TRBV7-9 and TRBJ2-7; 8 positions agree with TRBD1. From germline, CDR1 is SEHNR and CDR2 FQNEAQ (reference sequence). With V trimmed by 5 bases and J by 0 bases, 3 bases remained unmatched. The CDR3 is made up of 14 amino acids. In DNA, the CDR3 is TGTGCCAGCAGCCCAGGGACAGGCTCCTACGAGCAGTACTTC. This gives the protein CASSPGTGSYEQYF. Full variable domain (rest looked up from reference TRBV7-9 and TRBJ2-7): DTGVSQNPRHKITKRGQNVTFRCDPISEHNRLYWYRQTLGQGPEFLTYFQNEAQLEKSRLLSDRFSAERPKGSFSTLEIQRTEQGDSAMYLCASSPGTGSYEQYFGPGTRLTVT.

The rearrangement uses TRBV25-1 and TRBJ2-1; maybe TRBD2 (5 bases). Between the trimmed V and J ends, which lost 5 bases and 1 base, there was a span of 18 bases. Germline CDR1 MGHDK, CDR2 SYGVNS. The CDR3 is made up of 17 amino acids. The CDR3 sequence: CASSPGSLWSSYNEQFF. The CDR3 nucleotides read TGTGCCAGCAGTCCGGGATCCCTCTGGTCGTCCTACAATGAGCAGTTCTTC.

The genes are TRBV10-1 and TRBJ2-2; D is unclear. The V and J ends lost 1 base and 5 bases respectively, with 8 bases between them. This CDR3 spans 14 amino acids. Germline V gene sequence: CDR1 WNHNN, CDR2 SYGVQD (reference sequence). CDR3 region: CASSELAETGELFF. The DNA of the CDR3 is TGCGCCAGCAGTGAGTTGGCAGAAACCGGGGAGCTGTTTTTT.

The rearrangement links TRBV29-1 to TRBJ1-3; D is perhaps TRBD1 (6 bases). Germline V CDR1 and CDR2: SQVTM, ANQGSEA. CDR3 length equals 14 residues. Trimming took 4 bases from V and 2 from J, leaving 12 bases between them. CDR3 coding DNA: TGCAGCGTTGGGGGTCAGGGGCCTGGAAACACCATATATTTT. Its protein is CSVGGQGPGNTIYF.

This sequence joins TRBV6-4 and TRBJ2-1; 8 nucleotides agree with TRBD2. The CDR3 spans 14 residues. CDR1 is MRHNA, CDR2 SNTAGT, per germline. The junction had 4 bases not matched to a gene; V was cut back by 2 bases and J by 7 bases. The CDR3 nucleotides read TGTGCCAGCAGTGACGCCACTAGCGGTAATGAGCAGTTCTTC. Translated: CASSDATSGNEQFF.